This T cell receptor beta chain was profiled in a study of OX40 agonist ivuxolimab in advanced cancers. Study-wide background: The drug used for patients, ivuxolimab, was an agonistic anti-OX40 (CD134) antibody. Patients undergoing dose escalation presented with hepatocellular carcinoma, melanoma, renal cell or head and neck cancer. Partial responses were seen in three patients, one with hepatocellular carcinoma and two with cutaneous melanoma.

The table came from immunoSEQ multiplex PCR; TCRdb's copy has only in-frame clones and leaves some out. The table lists about 72,000 clones, about 85% of them singletons. For this clone: Antigen: not known.

This CDR3 is 13 amino acids long. The J segment lost 6 bases and the V segment lost 6 bases, leaving 6 bases of the junction unmatched. Germline loops: CDR1 MNHEY, CDR2 SVGAGI. Study-wide points: CD4+ and CD8+ blood T cells expanded clonally by week 6 at 0.1 to 3.0 mg/kg.

The chain links TRBV6-5 to TRBJ1-2, with 8 bases aligning to TRBD1. The specimen comprised CD4+ or CD8+ T cells sorted from blood, sampled in a trial of the OX40 agonist ivuxolimab. The sequence came from an adult with an advanced solid tumor such as melanoma, head and neck, liver or kidney cancer. The CDR3 loop is CASSLRTGNGYTF. The CDR3 DNA follows: TGTGCCAGCAGCCTCCGGACAGGGAATGGCTACACCTTC.